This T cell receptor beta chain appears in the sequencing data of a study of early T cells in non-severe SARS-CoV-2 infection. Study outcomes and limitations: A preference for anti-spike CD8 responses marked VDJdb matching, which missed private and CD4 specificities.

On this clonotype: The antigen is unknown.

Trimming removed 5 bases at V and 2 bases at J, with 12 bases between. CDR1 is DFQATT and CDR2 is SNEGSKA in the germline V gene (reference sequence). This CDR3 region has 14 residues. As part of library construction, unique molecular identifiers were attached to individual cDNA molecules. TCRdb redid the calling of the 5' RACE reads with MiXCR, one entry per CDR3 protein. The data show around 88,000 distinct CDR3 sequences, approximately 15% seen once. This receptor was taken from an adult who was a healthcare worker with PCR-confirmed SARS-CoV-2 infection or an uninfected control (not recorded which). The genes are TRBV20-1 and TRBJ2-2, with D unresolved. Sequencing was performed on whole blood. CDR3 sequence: CSARHRLNTGELFF. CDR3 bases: TGCAGTGCTCGGCACAGACTTAACACCGGGGAGCTGTTTTTT.